The T cell receptor (beta chain) under discussion was sequenced for a study of OX40 agonist ivuxolimab in advanced cancers. Whole-study findings and limits: By week 6 at 0.1 to 3.0 mg/kg, blood CD4+ and CD8+ T cells had expanded clonally.

Method: immunoSEQ multiplex PCR; TCRdb's copy keeps in-frame clones and lacks some. The repertoire consists of roughly 33,000 clones, with 65% to 85% occurring once and the leading ten covering less than 2%. Peripheral blood came from all dose cohorts at three timepoints. In the case of this clone: The antigen is undetermined.

The J segment lost 5 bases and the V segment lost 5 bases, leaving 5 bases of the junction unmatched. CDR1 GTSNPN and CDR2 SVGIG come from the germline V gene (reference sequence). The CDR3 length is 12 residues. The rearrangement uses TRBV30 and TRBJ2-5; 7 bases map to TRBD1. Sequencing used CD4+ or CD8+ T cells sorted from blood, obtained in a trial of the OX40 agonist ivuxolimab. The receptor comes from an adult with an advanced solid tumor such as melanoma, head and neck, liver or kidney cancer. As DNA, the CDR3 is TGTGCCTGGGAAAACAGGGGCGAGACCCAGTACTTC. Its translation: CAWENRGETQYF.